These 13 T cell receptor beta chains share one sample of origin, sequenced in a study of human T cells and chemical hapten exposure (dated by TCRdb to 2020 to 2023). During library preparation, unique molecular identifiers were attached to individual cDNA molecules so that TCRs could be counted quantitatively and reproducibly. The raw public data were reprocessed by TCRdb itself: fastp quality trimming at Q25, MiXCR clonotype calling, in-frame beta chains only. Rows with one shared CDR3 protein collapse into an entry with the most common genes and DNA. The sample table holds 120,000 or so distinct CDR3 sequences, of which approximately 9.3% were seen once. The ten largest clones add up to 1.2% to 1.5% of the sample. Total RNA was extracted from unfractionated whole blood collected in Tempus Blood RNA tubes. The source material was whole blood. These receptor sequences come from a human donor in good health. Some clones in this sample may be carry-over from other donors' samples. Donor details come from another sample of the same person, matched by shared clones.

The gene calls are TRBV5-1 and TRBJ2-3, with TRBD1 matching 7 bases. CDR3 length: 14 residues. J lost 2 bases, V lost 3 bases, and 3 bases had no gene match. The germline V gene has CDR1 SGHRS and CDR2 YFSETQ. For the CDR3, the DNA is TGCGCCAGCAGCTCGGGACAGACCACAGATACGCAGTATTTT. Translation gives CASSSGQTTDTQYF.

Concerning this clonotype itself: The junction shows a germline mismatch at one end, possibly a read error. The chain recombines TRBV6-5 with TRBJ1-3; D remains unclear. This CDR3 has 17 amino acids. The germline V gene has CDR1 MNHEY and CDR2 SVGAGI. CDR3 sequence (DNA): TGTGCCATCAGTTACGCTTACCGTCTGGGTAATGGAAACACCATATATTTT. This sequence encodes CAISYAYRLGNGNTIYF.

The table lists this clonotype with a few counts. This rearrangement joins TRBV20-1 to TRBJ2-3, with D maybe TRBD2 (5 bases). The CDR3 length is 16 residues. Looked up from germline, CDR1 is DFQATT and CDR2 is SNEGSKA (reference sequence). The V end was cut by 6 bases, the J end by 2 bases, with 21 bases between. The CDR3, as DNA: TGCAGTGCCCTAGTCCCCACGAGCGGATTCACAGATACGCAGTATTTT. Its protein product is CSALVPTSGFTDTQYF.

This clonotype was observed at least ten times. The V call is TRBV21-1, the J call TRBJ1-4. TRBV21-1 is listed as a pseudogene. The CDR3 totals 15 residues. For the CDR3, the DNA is TGTGCCAGCAGCAAAGGAACGGCAACTAATGAAAAACTGTTTTTT. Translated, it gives CASSKGTATNEKLFF.

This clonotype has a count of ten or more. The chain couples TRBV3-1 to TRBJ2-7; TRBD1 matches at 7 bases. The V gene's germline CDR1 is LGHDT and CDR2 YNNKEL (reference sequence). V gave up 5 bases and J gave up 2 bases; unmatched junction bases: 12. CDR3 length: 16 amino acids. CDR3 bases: TGTGCCAGCAGCGCTATCGGAGTGACAGGGACCTACGAGCAGTACTTC. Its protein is CASSAIGVTGTYEQYF.

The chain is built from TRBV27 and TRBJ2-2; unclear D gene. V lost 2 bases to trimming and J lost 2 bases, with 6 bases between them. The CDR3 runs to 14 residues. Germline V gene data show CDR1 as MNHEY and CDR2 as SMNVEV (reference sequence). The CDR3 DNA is TGTGCCAGCAGTTTAGAAGTTAACACCGGGGAGCTGTTTTTT. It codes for CASSLEVNTGELFF.

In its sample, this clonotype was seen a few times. CDR3 amino acids: CASKARADYGYTF. The CDR3 nucleotides are TGTGCCAGCAAGGCCCGGGCGGACTATGGCTACACCTTC. This chain uses TRBV2 with TRBJ1-2; D call uncertain. The ends were cut back, 7 bases at V and 3 bases at J, with 12 bases in the middle. The CDR3 has 13 residues. Germline loops: CDR1 SNHLY, CDR2 FYNNEI.

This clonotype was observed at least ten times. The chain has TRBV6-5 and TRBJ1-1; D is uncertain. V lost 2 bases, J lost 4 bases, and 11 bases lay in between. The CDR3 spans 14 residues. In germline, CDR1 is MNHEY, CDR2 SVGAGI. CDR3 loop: CASSYAGISTEAFF. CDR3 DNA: TGTGCCAGCAGTTACGCAGGAATCAGCACTGAAGCTTTCTTT.

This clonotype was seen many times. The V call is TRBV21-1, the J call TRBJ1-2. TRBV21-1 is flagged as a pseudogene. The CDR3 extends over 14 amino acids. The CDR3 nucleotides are TGTGCCAGCAGTGGCCTTATGTTGGGGTATGGCTACACCTTC. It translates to CASSGLMLGYGYTF.

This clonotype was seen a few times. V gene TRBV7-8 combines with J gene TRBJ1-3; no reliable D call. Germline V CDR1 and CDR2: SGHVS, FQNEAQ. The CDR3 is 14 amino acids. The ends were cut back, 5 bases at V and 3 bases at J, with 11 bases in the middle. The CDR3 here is CASSPPSFGNTIYF. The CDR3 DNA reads TGTGCCAGCAGCCCCCCCTCCTTTGGAAACACCATATATTTT. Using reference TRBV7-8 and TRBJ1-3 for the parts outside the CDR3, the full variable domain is GAGVSQSPRYKVAKRGQDVALRCDPISGHVSLFWYQQALGQGPEFLTYFQNEAQLDKSGLPSDRFFAERPEGSVSTLKIQRTQQEDSAVYLCASSPPSFGNTIYFGEGSWLTVV.

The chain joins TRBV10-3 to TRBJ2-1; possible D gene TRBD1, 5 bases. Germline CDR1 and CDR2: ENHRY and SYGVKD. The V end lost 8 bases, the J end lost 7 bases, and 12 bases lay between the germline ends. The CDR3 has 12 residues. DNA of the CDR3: TGTGCCATCGGCAGGGAAGAGAATGAGCAGTTCTTC. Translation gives CAIGREENEQFF.

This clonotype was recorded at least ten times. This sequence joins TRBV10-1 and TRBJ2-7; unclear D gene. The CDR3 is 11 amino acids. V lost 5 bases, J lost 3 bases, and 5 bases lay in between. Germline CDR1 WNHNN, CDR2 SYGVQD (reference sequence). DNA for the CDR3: TGCGCCAGCAGTCAAGGCTACGAGCAGTACTTC. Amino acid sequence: CASSQGYEQYF.

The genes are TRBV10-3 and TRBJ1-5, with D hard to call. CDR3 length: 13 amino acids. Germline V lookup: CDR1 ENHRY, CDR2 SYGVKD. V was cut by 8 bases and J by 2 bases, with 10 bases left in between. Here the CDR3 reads CAIAGEGNQPQHF. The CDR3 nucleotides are TGTGCCATCGCCGGCGAAGGCAATCAGCCCCAGCATTTT.